This TCR beta chain was recovered during a study of T cells in Graves' hyperthyroidism and ophthalmopathy. In germline, CDR1 is DFQATT, CDR2 SNEGSKA (reference sequence). The CDR3 is 17 residues long. TCR beta CDR3 regions were amplified from RNA. When the TCR CDR3 underwent first-round RT-PCR, the HTBI primer set was used. TCRdb fed the multiplex PCR reads into MiXCR, producing one record per CDR3 protein. The data contain around 580,000 distinct CDR3 sequences, approximately 44% of them seen just once; the ten biggest clones take up roughly 7.7%. In regard to this clonotype: A clone one base away is much larger, so this may be a read error.

The sample consisted of peripheral blood or thyroid tissue (not recorded which). The chain employs TRBV20-1 and TRBJ1-4, with 8 positions matching TRBD1. The TCR originated in a woman under 30 with Graves' hyperthyroidism. CDR3: CSARRPGGAKTNEKLVF. For the CDR3, the DNA is TGCAGTGCTAGAAGGCCAGGGGGCGCGAAAACTAATGAAAAACTGGTTTTT.